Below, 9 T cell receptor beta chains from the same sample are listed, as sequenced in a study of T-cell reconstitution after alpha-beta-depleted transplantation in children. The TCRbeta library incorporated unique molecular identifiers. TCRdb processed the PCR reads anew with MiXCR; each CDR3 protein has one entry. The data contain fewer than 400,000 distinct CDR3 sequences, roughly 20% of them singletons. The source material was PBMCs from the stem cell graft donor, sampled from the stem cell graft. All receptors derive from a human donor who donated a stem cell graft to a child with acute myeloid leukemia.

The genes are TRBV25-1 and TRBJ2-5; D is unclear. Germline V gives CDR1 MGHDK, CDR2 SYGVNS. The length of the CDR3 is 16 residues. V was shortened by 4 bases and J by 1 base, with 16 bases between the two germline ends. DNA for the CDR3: TGTGCCAGCAGTGTGGTTAAGAAGGAACCCCAAGAGACCCAGTACTTC. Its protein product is CASSVVKKEPQETQYF.

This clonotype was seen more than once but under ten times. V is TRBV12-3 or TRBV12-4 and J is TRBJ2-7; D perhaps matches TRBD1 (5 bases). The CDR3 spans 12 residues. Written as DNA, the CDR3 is TGTGCGTCGCAGGACAACTCCTACGAGCAGTACTTC. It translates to CASQDNSYEQYF.

The chain's CDR3 is CSARDFLYNEQFF. In nucleotides, the CDR3 is TGCAGTGCTAGGGATTTCCTATACAATGAGCAGTTCTTC. The chain employs TRBV20-1 and TRBJ2-1, with unresolved D. From germline, CDR1 is DFQATT and CDR2 SNEGSKA (reference sequence). Trimming stripped 3 bases from V and 4 bases from J, with 10 bases between. The CDR3 is 13 residues long.

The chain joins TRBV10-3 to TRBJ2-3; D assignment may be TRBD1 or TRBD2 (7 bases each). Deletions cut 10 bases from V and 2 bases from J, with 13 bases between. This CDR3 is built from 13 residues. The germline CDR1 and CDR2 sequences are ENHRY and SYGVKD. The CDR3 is CATQGGTTDTQYF. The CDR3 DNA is TGTGCCACCCAGGGGGGGACCACAGATACGCAGTATTTT.

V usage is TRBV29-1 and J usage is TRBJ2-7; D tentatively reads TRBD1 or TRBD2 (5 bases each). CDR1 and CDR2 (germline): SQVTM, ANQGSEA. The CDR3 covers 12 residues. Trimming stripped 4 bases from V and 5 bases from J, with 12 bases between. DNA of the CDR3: TGCAGCGTTGGGGACGGCTGGGACGAGCAGTACTTC. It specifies CSVGDGWDEQYF.

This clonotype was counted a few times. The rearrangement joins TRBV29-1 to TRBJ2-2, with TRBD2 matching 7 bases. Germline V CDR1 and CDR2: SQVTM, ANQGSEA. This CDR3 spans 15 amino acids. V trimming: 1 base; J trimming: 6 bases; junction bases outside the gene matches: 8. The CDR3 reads CSVEAPGRRAGELFF. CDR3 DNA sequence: TGCAGCGTTGAAGCCCCCGGGAGGAGGGCCGGGGAGCTGTTTTTT.

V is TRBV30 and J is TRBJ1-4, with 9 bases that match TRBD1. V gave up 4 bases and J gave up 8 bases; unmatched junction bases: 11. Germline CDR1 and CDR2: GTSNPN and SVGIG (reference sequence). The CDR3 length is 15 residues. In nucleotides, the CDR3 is TGTGCCTGGAATCGACAGGGGGATCGGCGAGAAAAACTGTTTTTT. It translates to CAWNRQGDRREKLFF.

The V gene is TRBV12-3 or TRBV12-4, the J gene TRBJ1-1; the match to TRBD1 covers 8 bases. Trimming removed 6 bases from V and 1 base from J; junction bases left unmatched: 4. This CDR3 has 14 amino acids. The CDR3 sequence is CASRAGTGNTEAFF. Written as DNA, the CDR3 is TGTGCCAGCAGGGCCGGGACAGGGAACACTGAAGCTTTCTTT.

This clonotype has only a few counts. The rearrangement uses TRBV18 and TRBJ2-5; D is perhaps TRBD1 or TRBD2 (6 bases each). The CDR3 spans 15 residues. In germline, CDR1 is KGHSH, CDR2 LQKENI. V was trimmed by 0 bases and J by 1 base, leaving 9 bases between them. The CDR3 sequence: CASSPPGGGQETQYF. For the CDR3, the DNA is TGTGCCAGCTCACCACCGGGGGGCGGCCAAGAGACCCAGTACTTC.